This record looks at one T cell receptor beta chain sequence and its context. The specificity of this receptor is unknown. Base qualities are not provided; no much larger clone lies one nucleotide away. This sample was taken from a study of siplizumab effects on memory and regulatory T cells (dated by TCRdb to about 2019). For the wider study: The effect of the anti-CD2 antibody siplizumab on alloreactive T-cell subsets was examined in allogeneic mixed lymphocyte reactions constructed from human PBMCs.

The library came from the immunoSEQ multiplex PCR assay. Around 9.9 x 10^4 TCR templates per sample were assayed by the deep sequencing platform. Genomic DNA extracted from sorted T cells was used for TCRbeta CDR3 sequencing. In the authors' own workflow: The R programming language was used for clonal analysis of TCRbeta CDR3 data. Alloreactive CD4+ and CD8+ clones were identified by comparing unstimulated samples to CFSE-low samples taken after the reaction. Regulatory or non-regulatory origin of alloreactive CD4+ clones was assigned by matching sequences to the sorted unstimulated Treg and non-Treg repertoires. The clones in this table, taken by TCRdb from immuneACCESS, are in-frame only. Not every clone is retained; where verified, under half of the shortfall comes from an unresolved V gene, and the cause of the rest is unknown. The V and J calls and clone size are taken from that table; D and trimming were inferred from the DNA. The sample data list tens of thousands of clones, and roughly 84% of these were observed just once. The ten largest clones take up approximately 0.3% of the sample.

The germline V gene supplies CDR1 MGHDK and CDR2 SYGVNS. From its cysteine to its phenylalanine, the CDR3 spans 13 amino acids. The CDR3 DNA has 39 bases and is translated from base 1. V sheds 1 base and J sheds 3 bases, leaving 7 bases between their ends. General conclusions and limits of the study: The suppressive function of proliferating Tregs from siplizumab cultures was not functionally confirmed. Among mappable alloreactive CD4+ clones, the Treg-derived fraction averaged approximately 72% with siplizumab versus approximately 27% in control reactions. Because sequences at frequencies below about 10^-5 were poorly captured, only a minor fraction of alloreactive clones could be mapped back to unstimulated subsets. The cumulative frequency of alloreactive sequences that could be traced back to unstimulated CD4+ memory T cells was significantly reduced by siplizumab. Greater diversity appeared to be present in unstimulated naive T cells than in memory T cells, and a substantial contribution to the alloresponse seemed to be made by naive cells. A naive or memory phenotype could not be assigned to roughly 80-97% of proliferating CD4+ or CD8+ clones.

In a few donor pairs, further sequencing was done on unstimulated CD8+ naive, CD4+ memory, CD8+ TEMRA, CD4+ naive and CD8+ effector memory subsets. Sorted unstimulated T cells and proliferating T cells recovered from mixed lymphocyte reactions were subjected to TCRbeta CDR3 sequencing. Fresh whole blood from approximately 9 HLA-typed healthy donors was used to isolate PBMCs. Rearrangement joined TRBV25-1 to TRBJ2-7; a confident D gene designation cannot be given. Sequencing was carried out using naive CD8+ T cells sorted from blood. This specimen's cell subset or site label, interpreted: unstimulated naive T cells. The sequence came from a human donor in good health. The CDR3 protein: CASSELALYEQYF. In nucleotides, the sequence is TGTGCCAGCAGTGAATTGGCCCTCTACGAGCAGTACTTC.